This entry is about one T cell receptor (beta chain). Antigen: not known. Amplified TCR beta CDR3 regions came from RNA transcripts. Researchers ran a first-round RT-PCR on the TCR CDR3 using the HTBI primer set. TCRdb reanalysed the multiplex PCR reads using MiXCR and keeps one entry per CDR3 protein. Altogether approximately 640,000 distinct CDR3 sequences are present, 45% being singletons, with the ten largest covering approximately 6.8%. The data belong to a study of T cells in Graves' hyperthyroidism and ophthalmopathy. Study observations and caveats: From stable hyperthyroidism, ophthalmopathy was separated by a 13 V-J model.

The V end lost 2 bases, the J end lost 4 bases, and 5 bases lay between the germline ends. The germline V gene encodes CDR1 LGHDT and CDR2 YNNKEL (reference sequence). The CDR3 covers 12 residues. The V call is TRBV3-1, the J call TRBJ2-5; D call uncertain. The receptor was derived from an adult man with Graves' disease, either hyperthyroidism or ophthalmopathy (not recorded which). The source material was peripheral blood or thyroid tissue (not recorded which). CDR3 sequence (DNA): TGTGCCAGCAGCCAACATCGAGAGACCCAGTACTTC. This gives the protein CASSQHRETQYF.